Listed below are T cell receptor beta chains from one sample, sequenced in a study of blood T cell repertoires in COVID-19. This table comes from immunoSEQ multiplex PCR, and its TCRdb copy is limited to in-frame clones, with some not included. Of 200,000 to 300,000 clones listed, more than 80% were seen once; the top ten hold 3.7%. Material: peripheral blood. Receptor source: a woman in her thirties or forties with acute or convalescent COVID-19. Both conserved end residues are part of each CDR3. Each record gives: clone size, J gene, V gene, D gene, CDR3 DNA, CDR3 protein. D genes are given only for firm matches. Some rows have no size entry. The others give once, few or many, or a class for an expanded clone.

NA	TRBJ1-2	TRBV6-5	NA	TGTGCCAGCATCCGTAGTTTCAGGGCCAGTGGCTACACCTTC	CASIRSFRASGYTF
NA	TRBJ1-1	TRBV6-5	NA	TGTGCCAGCACCGCGGGGTGGAACACTGAAGCTTTCTTT	CASTAGWNTEAFF
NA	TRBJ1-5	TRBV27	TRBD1	TGTGCCAGCAGTTTACAGGGGGGTCAGCCCCAGCATTTT	CASSLQGGQPQHF
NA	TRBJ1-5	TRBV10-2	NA	TGCGCCAGCAGTGAGAGGCGGGGAGGTCAGCCCCAGCATTTT	CASSERRGGQPQHF
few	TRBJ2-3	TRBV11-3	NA	TGTGCCAGCAGCCGCGGGACGGAATATACGCAGTATTTT	CASSRGTEYTQYF
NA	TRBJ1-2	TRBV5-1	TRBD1	TGCGCCAGCAGCGGGACAGGGGTGGACTATGGCTACACCTTC	CASSGTGVDYGYTF
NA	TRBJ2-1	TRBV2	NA	TGTGCCAGCAGTGAAGCGCTAGCTGGCTACAATGAGCAGTTCTTC	CASSEALAGYNEQFF
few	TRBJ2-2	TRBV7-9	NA	TGTGCCAGCAGCTTAAGTGCGAATGGCGGGGAGCTGTTTTTT	CASSLSANGGELFF
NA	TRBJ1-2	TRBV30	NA	TGTGCCTGGAGGGCCGGGACATGGAAGTATGGCTACACCTTC	CAWRAGTWKYGYTF
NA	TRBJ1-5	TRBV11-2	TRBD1	TGTGCCAGCAGCAAGGGACAGGGGGCTAATCAGCCCCAGCATTTT	CASSKGQGANQPQHF
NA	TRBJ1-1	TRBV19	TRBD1	TGTGCCAGTCTCCTCAGGGGGCCGGGCACTGAAGCTTTCTTT	CASLLRGPGTEAFF
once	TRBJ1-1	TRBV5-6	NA	TGTGCCAGCAGCTTCGGGACTGAAGCTTTCTTT	CASSFGTEAFF
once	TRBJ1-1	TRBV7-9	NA	TGTGCCAGCAGCCCCCGTATGGGGCAGGTAGACACTGAAGCTTTCTTT	CASSPRMGQVDTEAFF
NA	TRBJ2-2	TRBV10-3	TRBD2	TGTGCCATCAGTGACCTGACTAGCGGGGGGCCTGAGACCGGGGAGCTGTTTTTT	CAISDLTSGGPETGELFF
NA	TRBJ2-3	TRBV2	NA	TGTGCCAGCAGCCTCACAGATACGCAGTATTTT	CASSLTDTQYF
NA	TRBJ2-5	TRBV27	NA	TGTGCCAGCAGTTACGGGATGCAAGAGACCCAGTACTTC	CASSYGMQETQYF
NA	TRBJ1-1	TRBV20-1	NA	TGCAGTGCTAGAGGACAGGCCGAAGCTTTCTTT	CSARGQAEAFF
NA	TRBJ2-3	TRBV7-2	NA	TGTGCCAGCAGCGCGGGGTCGCCAGATACGCAGTATTTT	CASSAGSPDTQYF
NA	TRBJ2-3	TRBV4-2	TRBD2	TGTGCCAGCAGCCTCCGACTAGCGGGGGGGTCCAACACAGATACGCAGTATTTT	CASSLRLAGGSNTDTQYF
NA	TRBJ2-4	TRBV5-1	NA	TGCGCCAGCAGCTTTTCAGTTGGAGACATTCAGTACTTC	CASSFSVGDIQYF
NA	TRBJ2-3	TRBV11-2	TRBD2	TGTGCCAGCAGCCCACGACTAGCGGGGGTCACAGATACGCAGTATTTT	CASSPRLAGVTDTQYF
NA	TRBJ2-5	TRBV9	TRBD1	TGTGCCAGCAGCGTAGGGGGACAGGGGCGAGAGACCCAGTACTTC	CASSVGGQGRETQYF